The clone carrying this T cell receptor beta chain appeared a few times. This record belongs to a study of control samples from healthy donors and cancer patients. The repertoire was sequenced with immunoSEQ multiplex PCR; TCRdb's copy has only in-frame clones and lacks some. The data contain roughly 130,000 clones, 90% of them singletons. V lost 4 bases to trimming and J lost 8 bases, with 13 bases between them. Germline lookup yields CDR1 SGDLS and CDR2 YYNGEE. This CDR3 region has 14 residues. This receptor was identified in a man younger than 35 in good health. The sample taken for sequencing was blood. This chain joins TRBV9 and TRBJ1-6; D not certain. The CDR3 protein is CASSPRGEDSPLHF. CDR3 coding DNA: TGTGCCAGCAGCCCCCGCGGGGAGGATTCACCCCTCCACTTT.